These 9 T cell receptor beta chains originate from one sample sequenced in a study of patients and donors after allogeneic stem cell transplantation (dated by TCRdb to 2019 to 2021). The receptor library was made with RT-PCR. The instrument given in TCRdb is NextSeq 550. The public reads were run again by TCRdb, first through fastp at Q25 and then through MiXCR, and only productive beta chains were kept. One record per CDR3 amino acid sequence lists the most common genes and DNA. Recorded for this sample are about 24,000 distinct CDR3 sequences; 35% to 45% of them occurred a single time. Clones ranked in the top ten supply more than 60% of the sample. Sequencing used blood, either unsorted or a sorted T cell fraction (not recorded which). These receptor sequences come from a human donor who was either an allogeneic HSCT recipient or a stem cell or donor lymphocyte infusion donor (not recorded which). It is not recorded whose cells these are; they may come from a transplant donor.

The CDR3 region has the DNA TGTGCCAGCAGTTTGCAGGGGACGGATGGCTACACCTTC. Its translation: CASSLQGTDGYTF. V usage is TRBV12-3 or TRBV12-4 and J usage is TRBJ1-2; possibly TRBD1 for D (6 bases). This CDR3 comprises 13 residues. Trimming left V 3 bases short and J 6 bases short, with 11 bases between.

V usage is TRBV20-1 and J usage is TRBJ2-1; D is perhaps TRBD1 (6 bases). The CDR3 length is 13 residues. Germline values: CDR1 DFQATT, CDR2 SNEGSKA (reference sequence). Trimming pared 2 bases from V and 2 bases from J, leaving 7 bases between. The CDR3 loop reads CSARQGTYNEQFF. CDR3 bases: TGCAGTGCTAGACAGGGGACCTACAATGAGCAGTTCTTC.

The rearrangement uses TRBV28 and TRBJ2-7; the match to TRBD1 covers 7 bases. Germline CDR1 is MDHEN and CDR2 is SYDVKM. The CDR3 totals 14 residues. With 2 bases clipped from V and 5 bases from J, the junction kept 6 bases outside the gene matches. The CDR3 coding sequence is TGTGCCAGCAGTTTAGCCATCGACAGGGACGAGCAGTACTTC. It yields the protein CASSLAIDRDEQYF.

The CDR3 DNA follows: TGCAGCGCGAGACAGGCCCCCTTCGGCGCAGATACGCAGTATTTT. Translated, it gives CSARQAPFGADTQYF. The chain has TRBV29-1 and TRBJ2-3, with D tentatively TRBD1 (6 bases). Germline values: CDR1 SQVTM, CDR2 ANQGSEA. V lost 7 bases and J 4 bases, leaving 21 bases between the germline ends. CDR3 size: 15 residues.

The chain combines TRBV12-3 or TRBV12-4 with TRBJ2-1; the D gene is possibly TRBD2 (6 bases). There are 16 residues in the CDR3. V was cut by 3 bases and J by 0 bases, with 12 bases left in between. The CDR3 region has the DNA TGTGCCAGCAGTTTTTTAGCGGTGAGCTCCTACAATGAGCAGTTCTTC. It specifies CASSFLAVSSYNEQFF.

This clonotype has just one count. The rearrangement uses TRBV6-6 and TRBJ2-3, with TRBD2 matching 10 bases. This CDR3 region has 15 residues. CDR1 is MNHNY, CDR2 SVGAGI, per germline (reference sequence). V lost 4 bases to trimming and J lost 6 bases; unmatched junction nucleotides: 7. The CDR3 spells CASSFGLAAPDTQYF. The CDR3 bases are TGTGCCAGCAGTTTTGGACTAGCGGCGCCCGATACGCAGTATTTT.

This clonotype came up a few times. V and J are TRBV6-5 and TRBJ1-2; 8 bases are a match to TRBD1. V lost 8 bases to trimming and J lost 6 bases; unmatched junction nucleotides: 5. Germline-derived CDR1 and CDR2 are MNHEY and SVGAGI. The CDR3 has 12 amino acids. The CDR3, as DNA: TGTGCCAGCGCAGGGGGCGCAAATGGCTACACCTTC. This translates into CASAGGANGYTF.

This chain joins TRBV29-1 and TRBJ2-7; D is undetermined. The germline V and J ends were trimmed by 5 bases and 0 bases, with 14 bases remaining between them. CDR3 size: 14 residues. CDR1 is SQVTM, CDR2 ANQGSEA, per germline. This CDR3 reads CSVKVQRSSYEQYF. For the CDR3, the DNA is TGCAGCGTTAAGGTGCAGCGCAGCTCCTACGAGCAGTACTTC.

The V call is TRBV19, the J call TRBJ2-1; no definite D call. V lost 7 bases to trimming and J lost 5 bases, with 6 bases between them. Looked up from germline, CDR1 is LNHDA and CDR2 is SQIVND (reference sequence). The length of the CDR3 is 11 residues. This chain's CDR3 is CASTLNNEQFF. As DNA, the CDR3 is TGTGCCAGTACCCTTAACAATGAGCAGTTCTTC.